The clone carrying this TCR beta chain came up many times. These data belong to a study of T cells in Graves' hyperthyroidism and ophthalmopathy. Germline loops: CDR1 SGHAT, CDR2 FQNNGV. Trimming pared 2 bases from V and 0 bases from J, leaving 8 bases between. The CDR3 totals 16 residues. Using RNA transcripts as the source, TCR beta CDR3 regions were amplified. Researchers ran a first-round RT-PCR on the TCR CDR3 using the HTBI primer set. Using its own MiXCR run on the multiplex PCR reads, TCRdb lists one record per CDR3 protein. This sample has roughly 420,000 distinct CDR3 sequences, with 15% to 18% found just once.

The gene calls are TRBV11-2 and TRBJ1-6; tentative D call: TRBD1 (5 bases). Sequencing used blood. The receptor comes from a woman between 18 and 29 years old with Graves' hyperthyroidism. The CDR3 coding sequence is TGTGCCAGCAGCTTAAGACAGAGCTCCTATAATTCACCCCTCCACTTT. Protein product: CASSLRQSSYNSPLHF.